This T cell receptor beta chain was identified in a study of CD8+ T cells in alopecia areata (dated by TCRdb to 2016 to 2019). Study-wide context: To study T cell clonal expansion in alopecia areata, the researchers applied high-throughput TCRbeta sequencing to both the C3H/HeJ mouse model and human patients. In humans, TCRbeta sequencing was performed on scalp tissue and on sorted CD4+ and CD8+ peripheral blood T cells from healthy controls and from patients with patchy or totalis/universalis alopecia areata. Scalp clonality was compared across normal scalp (n=4), patchy alopecia areata scalp (n=8), and alopecia totalis/universalis scalp (n=8). RNA came from the PAXgene miRNA kit for fixed scalp, the miRNeasy kit for PBMCs, and the RNeasy kit for mouse skin. Amplification of TCRbeta CDR3 regions was done by immunoSEQ multiplex PCR using 35 Vbeta forward primers and 13 Jbeta reverse primers.

The germline V gene sets CDR1 to SGHDT and CDR2 to YYEEEE. Trimming removed 5 bases from V and 6 bases from J, leaving 12 bases between the germline ends. The CDR3 measures 12 amino acids from cysteine to phenylalanine. Kept here is only the CDR3 DNA, which spans 36 bases and is read in frame from base 1. The study at large found these results: Lesional scalp, especially in alopecia totalis/universalis, showed higher clonality and more expanded CD8+ clones than normal scalp, suggesting antigenic drive. Scalp TCR repertoire analysis is complicated because resident alphabeta T cells in normal human skin are also sequenced, whereas mouse skin is dominated by gammadelta T cells. Compared with mice, TCR sequences shared between patients were less clear, possibly partly because of HLA diversity across the patient population.

Of note for this clone: No antigen is known for it. Base qualities were left out, and no much larger clone turns up one base away.

From alopecia areata patients, peripheral blood was collected along with lesional scalp punch biopsies. PBMCs were isolated by density centrifugation and stained for CD3, CD4 and CD8, after which CD4+ and CD8+ T cells were sorted on a FACSAria. Untreated alopecia areata patients were recruited as part of a multicenter biomarker study. Blood CD8+ T cells from about 5 biomarker-study patients were further sorted into NKG2D-low and NKG2D-high fractions. Library preparation used the immunoSEQ multiplex PCR assay. RNA was extracted from all samples and reverse transcribed into cDNA, which served as template for TCR sequencing. First-strand cDNA was synthesized with SuperScript III using a 2:1 mix of oligo-dT and random hexamers. A synthetic immune receptor repertoire was used to gauge amplification bias, and whatever bias remained was removed computationally. As for the original processing: Raw reads were preprocessed to remove errors, and CDR3 was defined by IMGT conventions from the conserved cysteine to phenylalanine. Clonality was computed as 1 minus the Shannon entropy, with the entropy normalized by log2 of the number of productive unique TCRs. Whether each scalp clone was CD4 or CD8 was inferred by checking scalp TCRbeta sequences against the CD4 and CD8 repertoires from sorted blood. TCRdb's version of the immuneACCESS table is confined to in-frame rearrangements and falls short of the full clone set. An unresolved V gene accounts for under half of the shortfall where checked; the remainder is of unknown origin. V and J calls and clone size are given by that table; D and trimming were obtained from the DNA. This sample is represented by 65,000 to 95,000 clones; 51% of them were singletons. The ten largest clones add up to around 5.7% of the sample.

The sequence was obtained from a human donor with alopecia areata. The sequence links TRBV5-6 to TRBJ2-7; the D region possibly corresponds to TRBD2 (5 bases align). Sequencing was done on a sample of NKG2D-high CD8+ T cells sorted from blood. The intended sense of this specimen's cell subset or site label: sorted CD8+ NKG2D-high blood T cells. The CDR3 loop reads CASRRTPTEQYF. The sequenced DNA is TGTGCCAGCAGACGGACTCCAACCGAGCAGTACTTC.